A selection of T cell receptor beta chains follows, all from one sample in a study of OX40 agonist ivuxolimab in advanced cancers. Assay: immunoSEQ multiplex PCR; the TCRdb copy retains only in-frame clones and omits some. The sample shows 30,000 to 40,000 clones, roughly nine tenths of them seen only once. The sequencing used CD4+ or CD8+ T cells sorted from blood, collected in a trial of the OX40 agonist ivuxolimab. The receptors derive from an adult with an advanced solid tumor such as melanoma, head and neck, liver or kidney cancer. Both conserved end residues are part of each CDR3. A D gene is named only where the DNA matches it firmly. Size is omitted from some rows. Given values are once, few, many or a class for expanded clones.

v_call	clone_size	d_call	j_call	cdr3_length	cdr3_nt	cdr3_aa
TRBV2	-	-	TRBJ1-6	19	TGTGCCAGCAGTGTTAACTTTGTGACAGGACCCTCCTATAATTCACCCCTCCACTTT	CASSVNFVTGPSYNSPLHF
TRBV13	-	-	TRBJ2-6	15	TGTGCCAGCAGCTCACTAGCCTCTGGGGCCAACGTCCTGACTTTC	CASSSLASGANVLTF
TRBV4-1	-	-	TRBJ2-2	17	TGCGCCAGCAGCCAAGAAGGGGAGGGGGCAGAGGCCGGGGAGCTGTTTTTT	CASSQEGEGAEAGELFF
TRBV6-1	once	TRBD1	TRBJ2-7	14	TGTGCCAGCAGGAGGACAGGGGAATCCTACGAGCAGTACTTC	CASRRTGESYEQYF
TRBV19	few	TRBD1	TRBJ2-2	19	TGTGCCAGTAGTATTGGGGGTCCCGGGACAGTGCTGAACACCGGGGAGCTGTTTTTT	CASSIGGPGTVLNTGELFF
TRBV30	-	TRBD1	TRBJ1-5	15	TGTGCCTGGAGTAGGACAGGGGATAGCAATCAGCCCCAGCATTTT	CAWSRTGDSNQPQHF
TRBV19	-	-	TRBJ1-1	13	TGTGCCAGTAGTATAGTAGCCAGCCCGGAAGCTTTCTTT	CASSIVASPEAFF
TRBV27	-	-	TRBJ2-1	13	TGTGCCAGCAGTCCGTATCCGACAGATGAGCAGTTCTTC	CASSPYPTDEQFF
TRBV7-9	-	-	TRBJ2-7	13	TGTGCCAGCAGCTTGGGGGGACCCTACGAGCAGTACTTC	CASSLGGPYEQYF
TRBV27	-	-	TRBJ2-7	16	TGTGCCAGCAGGAAGCTTTCGCAGGGATCGTCCTACGAGCAGTACTTC	CASRKLSQGSSYEQYF
TRBV27	-	-	TRBJ2-1	14	TGTGCCACAATCAGCGGAGGAGCCTACAATGAGCAGTTCTTC	CATISGGAYNEQFF
TRBV2	-	-	TRBJ2-5	15	TGTGCCAGCAGTGAAGATCTGGCCGGAACAGAGACCCAGTACTTC	CASSEDLAGTETQYF
TRBV27	few	TRBD1	TRBJ2-4	15	TGTGCCAGCATAGGACAGGGGGCTTCCAAAAACATTCAGTACTTC	CASIGQGASKNIQYF
TRBV11-2	-	TRBD1	TRBJ2-1	13	TGTGCCAGCAAACCGACAGGGGGGAATGAGCAGTTCTTC	CASKPTGGNEQFF
TRBV11-1	-	TRBD1	TRBJ1-1	12	TGTGCCAGCAGCTCACAGGGGACTGAAGCTTTCTTT	CASSSQGTEAFF
TRBV6-1	-	TRBD2	TRBJ2-1	18	TGTGCCAGCAGTGCCCCCATGACTAGCGGGAGGCACCACAATGAGCAGTTCTTC	CASSAPMTSGRHHNEQFF
TRBV7-9	-	TRBD1	TRBJ2-3	17	TGTGCCAGCAGCCCCGAAGACAGGGGGGTTGCGGGAGATACGCAGTATTTT	CASSPEDRGVAGDTQYF
TRBV10-2	-	TRBD2	TRBJ2-7	16	TGCGCCAGCAGTGACCCCGGGGGTAGCGGGTGGTACGAGCAGTACTTC	CASSDPGGSGWYEQYF
TRBV4-1	-	-	TRBJ2-7	16	TGCGCCAGCAGCCAGCAGACACTCCCTAGCTCCTACGAGCAGTACTTC	CASSQQTLPSSYEQYF
TRBV5-5	-	-	TRBJ1-6	15	TGTGCCAGCAGCAACACCCCCCAGGACTATATGCCCCTCCACTTT	CASSNTPQDYMPLHF
TRBV27	once	TRBD2	TRBJ2-7	14	TGTGCCAGCAGTTCCGGGGGACTATTCTACGAGCAGTACTTC	CASSSGGLFYEQYF
TRBV7-6	-	-	TRBJ2-2	15	TGTGCCAGCAGCTTTGAACTGCTGAACACCGGGGAGCTGTTTTTT	CASSFELLNTGELFF